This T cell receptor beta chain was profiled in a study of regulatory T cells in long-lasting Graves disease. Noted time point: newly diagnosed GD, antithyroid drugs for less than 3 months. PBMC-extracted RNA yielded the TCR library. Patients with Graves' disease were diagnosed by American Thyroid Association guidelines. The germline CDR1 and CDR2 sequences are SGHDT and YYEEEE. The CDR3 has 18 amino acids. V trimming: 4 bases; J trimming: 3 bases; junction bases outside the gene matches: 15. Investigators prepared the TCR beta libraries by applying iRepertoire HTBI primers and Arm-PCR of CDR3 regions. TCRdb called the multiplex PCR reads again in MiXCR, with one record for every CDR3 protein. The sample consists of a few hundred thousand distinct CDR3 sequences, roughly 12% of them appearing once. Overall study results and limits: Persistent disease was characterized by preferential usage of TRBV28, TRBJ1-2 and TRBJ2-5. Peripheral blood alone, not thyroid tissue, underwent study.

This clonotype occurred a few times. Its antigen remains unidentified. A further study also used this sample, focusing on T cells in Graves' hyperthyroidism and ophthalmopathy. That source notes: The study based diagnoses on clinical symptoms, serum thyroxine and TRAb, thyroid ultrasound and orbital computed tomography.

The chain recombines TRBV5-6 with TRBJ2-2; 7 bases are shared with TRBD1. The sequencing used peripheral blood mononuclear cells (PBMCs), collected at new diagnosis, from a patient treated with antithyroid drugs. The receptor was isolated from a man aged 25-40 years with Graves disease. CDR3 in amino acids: CASSGGQRSYPDTGELFF. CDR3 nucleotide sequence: TGTGCCAGCAGCGGGGGACAGAGATCCTACCCGGACACCGGGGAGCTGTTTTTT.